The clone carrying this T cell receptor beta chain was seen ten or more times. What it recognizes is unknown. This specimen comes from a study of radiotherapy plus CTLA-4 blockade in lung cancer. Whole-study context: Objective responses were observed in 15% to 20% of patients, and disease control was achieved by approximately 30%. Notes on the study in general: Expansion of tumor-derived TCR clones was observed in blood after radiotherapy plus ipilimumab.

Method: immunoSEQ multiplex PCR; TCRdb's copy keeps in-frame clones and lacks some. Of roughly 90,000 clones listed, 78% were seen once; the top ten hold 4%. There are 17 residues in the CDR3. The germline V gene encodes CDR1 LGHNA and CDR2 YSLEER. Trimming took 2 bases from V and 6 from J; bases not matched to a gene: 11. Enrolled patients, whose metastatic non-small-cell lung cancer was chemo-refractory, received focal radiation plus CTLA-4 blockade with ipilimumab. V and J are TRBV4-3 and TRBJ2-2, with TRBD1 matching over 8 bases. The receptor comes from a human donor with non-small cell lung cancer who had a partial response to radiotherapy plus ipilimumab. Some clones in this sample may be carry-over from other donors' samples. The sequencing here drew on peripheral blood, taken from a patient treated with radiotherapy plus ipilimumab. The CDR3 DNA sequence: TGCGCCAGCAGCCAAAGGTCCCAGGGGGCCTTTCCCGGGGAGCTGTTTTTT. This codes for CASSQRSQGAFPGELFF.